This T cell receptor (beta chain) appears in the sequencing data of a study of blood T cell repertoires in COVID-19. Study as a whole: Sites across the United States, Italy and Spain contributed samples from acute and convalescent COVID-19.

Sequencing was performed with immunoSEQ multiplex PCR; in TCRdb, only in-frame clones are kept and a portion is missing. The repertoire holds some 94,000 clones, with around nine tenths as singletons. Trimming cost V 1 base and J 6 bases; bases outside gene matches: 9. The V gene's germline CDR1 is LNHNV and CDR2 YYDKDF (reference sequence). The CDR3 runs to 15 residues. This sequence was found in a woman aged 55-70 years with COVID-19, enrolled during active disease. The rearrangement joins TRBV15 to TRBJ2-7, with TRBD1 matching over 7 bases. The specimen was peripheral blood. The CDR3 DNA follows: TGTGCCACCAGCAGAGGCCGGACAGGACCTCTCGAGCAGTACTTC. It is translated as CATSRGRTGPLEQYF.